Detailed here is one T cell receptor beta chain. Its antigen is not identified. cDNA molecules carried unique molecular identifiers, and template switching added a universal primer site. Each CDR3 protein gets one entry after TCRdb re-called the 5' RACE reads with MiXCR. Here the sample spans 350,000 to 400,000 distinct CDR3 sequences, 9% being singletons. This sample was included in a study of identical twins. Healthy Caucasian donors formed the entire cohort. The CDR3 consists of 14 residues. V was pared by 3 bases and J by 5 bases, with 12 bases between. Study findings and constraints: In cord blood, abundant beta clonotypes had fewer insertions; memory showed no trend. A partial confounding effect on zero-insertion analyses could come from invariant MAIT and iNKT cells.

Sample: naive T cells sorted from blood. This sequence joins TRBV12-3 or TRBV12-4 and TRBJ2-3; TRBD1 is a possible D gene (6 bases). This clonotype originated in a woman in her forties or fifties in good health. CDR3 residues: CASSFRSRGDTQYF. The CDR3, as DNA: TGTGCCAGCAGTTTCCGCTCCAGGGGAGATACGCAGTATTTT.